The source of this T cell receptor beta chain is a study of cytomegalovirus exposure and HLA in healthy donors. Study-wide results and limits: TCR beta V- and J-gene trimming was later associated with a missense DCLRE1C variant.

Those who donated were healthy bone marrow donors. This clone qualifies as medium-sized. The antigen is unknown. Both 60 Vbeta primers and 13 Jbeta primers went into the PCR. Using immunoSEQ multiplex PCR, the repertoire was profiled, and TCRdb retains in-frame clones only, with some absent. The sample has approximately 90,000 clones; around 77% are singletons. The germline V gene has CDR1 MDHEN and CDR2 SYDVKM. This CDR3 is built from 15 residues. The J segment lost 3 bases and the V segment lost 5 bases, leaving 6 bases of the junction unmatched. This TCR derives from a boy aged 5-17 years in good health and CMV-seronegative. The gene calls are TRBV28 and TRBJ2-7; 11 nucleotides align to TRBD2. Material: PBMCs. Here the CDR3 reads CASSPGTSGIYEQYF. Here the CDR3 DNA reads TGTGCCAGCAGTCCAGGGACTAGCGGAATCTACGAGCAGTACTTC.